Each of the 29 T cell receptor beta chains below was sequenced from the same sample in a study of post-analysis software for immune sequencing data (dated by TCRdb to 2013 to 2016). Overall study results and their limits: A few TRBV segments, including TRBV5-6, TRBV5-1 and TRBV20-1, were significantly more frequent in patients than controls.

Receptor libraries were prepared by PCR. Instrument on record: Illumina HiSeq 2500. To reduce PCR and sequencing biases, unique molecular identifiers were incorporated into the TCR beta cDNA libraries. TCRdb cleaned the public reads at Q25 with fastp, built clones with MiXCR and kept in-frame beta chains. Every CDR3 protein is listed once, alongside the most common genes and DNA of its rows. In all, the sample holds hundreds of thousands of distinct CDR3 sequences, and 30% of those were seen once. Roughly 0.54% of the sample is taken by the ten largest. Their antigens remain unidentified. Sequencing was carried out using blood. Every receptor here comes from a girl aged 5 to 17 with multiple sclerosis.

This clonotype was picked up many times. As DNA, the CDR3 is TGTGCCAGCAGCTTACGGGGGGGCGGAGGGGAGACCCAGTACTTC. Its translation: CASSLRGGGGETQYF. The rearrangement uses TRBV11-2 and TRBJ2-5, with TRBD2 identical over 8 bases. Trimming took 2 bases from V and 5 from J; bases not matched to a gene: 7. Per germline, CDR1 SGHAT and CDR2 FQNNGV. This CDR3 is built from 15 residues.

CDR3 region: CASSLGGFSGYTF. CDR3 sequence (DNA): TGTGCCAGCAGCTTAGGGGGGTTTAGTGGCTACACCTTC. The chain uses TRBV7-2 and TRBJ1-2, with D possibly matching TRBD1 (5 bases). Trimming took off 1 base at V and 7 bases at J, with 10 bases between the two ends. The germline V gene has CDR1 SGHTA and CDR2 FQGNSA. The CDR3 sequence is 13 residues long.

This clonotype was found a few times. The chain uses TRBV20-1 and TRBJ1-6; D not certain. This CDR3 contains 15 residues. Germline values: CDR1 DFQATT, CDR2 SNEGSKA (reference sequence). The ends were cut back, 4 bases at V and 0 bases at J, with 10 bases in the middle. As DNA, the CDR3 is TGCAGTGCTATGACCAGGAGCTCCTATAATTCACCCCTCCACTTT. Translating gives CSAMTRSSYNSPLHF.

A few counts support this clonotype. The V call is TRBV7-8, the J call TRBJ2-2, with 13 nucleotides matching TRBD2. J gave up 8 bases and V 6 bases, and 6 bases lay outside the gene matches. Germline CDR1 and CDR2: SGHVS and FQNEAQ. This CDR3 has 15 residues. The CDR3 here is CASRGLAGLRGELFF. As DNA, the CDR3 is TGTGCCAGCAGGGGACTAGCGGGACTAAGGGGGGAGCTGTTTTTT.

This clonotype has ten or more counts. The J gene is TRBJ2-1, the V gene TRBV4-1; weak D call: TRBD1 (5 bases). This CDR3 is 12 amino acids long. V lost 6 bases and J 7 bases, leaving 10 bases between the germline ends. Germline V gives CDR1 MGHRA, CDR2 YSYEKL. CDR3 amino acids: CASSPDRNEQFF. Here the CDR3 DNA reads TGCGCCAGCAGTCCCGACAGAAATGAGCAGTTCTTC.

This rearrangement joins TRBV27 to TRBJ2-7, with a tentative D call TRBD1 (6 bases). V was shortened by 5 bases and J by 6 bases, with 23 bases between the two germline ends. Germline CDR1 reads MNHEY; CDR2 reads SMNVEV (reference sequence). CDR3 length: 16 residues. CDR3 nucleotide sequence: TGTGCCAGCAGTCGACTGCTCCGGGACACCCTAGGCGAGCAGTACTTC. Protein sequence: CASSRLLRDTLGEQYF.

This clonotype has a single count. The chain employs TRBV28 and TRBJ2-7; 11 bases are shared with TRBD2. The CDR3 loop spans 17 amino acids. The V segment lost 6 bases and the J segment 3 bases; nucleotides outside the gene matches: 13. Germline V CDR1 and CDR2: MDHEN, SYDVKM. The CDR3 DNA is TGTGCCAGCAGCCAGTCCCTAGCGGGAGGATTGGGCTACGAGCAGTACTTC. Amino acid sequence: CASSQSLAGGLGYEQYF.

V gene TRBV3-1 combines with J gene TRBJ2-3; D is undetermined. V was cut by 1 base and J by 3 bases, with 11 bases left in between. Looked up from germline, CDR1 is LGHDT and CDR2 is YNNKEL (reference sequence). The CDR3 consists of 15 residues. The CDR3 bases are TGTGCCAGCAGCCAAGTAGGCATCGGGACAGATACGCAGTATTTT. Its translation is CASSQVGIGTDTQYF.

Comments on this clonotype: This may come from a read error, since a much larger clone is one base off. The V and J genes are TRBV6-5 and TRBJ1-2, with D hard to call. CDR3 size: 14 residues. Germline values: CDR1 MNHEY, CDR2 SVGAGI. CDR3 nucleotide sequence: TGTGCCGGCAGTGCCGGACCTGCTAACTATGGCTACACCTTC. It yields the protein CAGSAGPANYGYTF.

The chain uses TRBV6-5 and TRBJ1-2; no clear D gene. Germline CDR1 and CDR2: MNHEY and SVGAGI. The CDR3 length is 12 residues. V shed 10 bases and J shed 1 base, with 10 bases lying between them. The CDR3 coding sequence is TGTGCCACTGGGTTGGGTAACTATGGCTACACCTTC. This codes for CATGLGNYGYTF.

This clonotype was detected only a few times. The CDR3 region has the DNA TGTGCCAGCAGCCCGAGGACAGGGGTGGGCCAGCCCCAGCATTTT. Its translation: CASSPRTGVGQPQHF. This sequence joins TRBV7-2 and TRBJ1-5; TRBD1 matches at 9 bases. The germline V gene has CDR1 SGHTA and CDR2 FQGNSA. The CDR3 consists of 15 residues. The trim removed 5 bases at V and 7 bases at J, leaving 9 bases unmatched.

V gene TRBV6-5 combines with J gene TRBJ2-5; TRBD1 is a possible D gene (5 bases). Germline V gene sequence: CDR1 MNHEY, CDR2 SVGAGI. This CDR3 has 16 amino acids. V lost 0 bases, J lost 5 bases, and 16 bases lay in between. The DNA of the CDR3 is TGTGCCAGCAGTTACTCCCTGGCAGGGATTACGGAGACCCAGTACTTC. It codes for CASSYSLAGITETQYF.

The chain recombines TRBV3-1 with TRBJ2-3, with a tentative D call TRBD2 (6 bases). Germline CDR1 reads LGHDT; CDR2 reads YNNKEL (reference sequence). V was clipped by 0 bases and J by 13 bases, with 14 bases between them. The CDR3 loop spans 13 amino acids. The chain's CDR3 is CASSQDLLALEYF. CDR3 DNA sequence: TGTGCCAGCAGCCAAGATCTACTAGCTCTTGAGTATTTT.

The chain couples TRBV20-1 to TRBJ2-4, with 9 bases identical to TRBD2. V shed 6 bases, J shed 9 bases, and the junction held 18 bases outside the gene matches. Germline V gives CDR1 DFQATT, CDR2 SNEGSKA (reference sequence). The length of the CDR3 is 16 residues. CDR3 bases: TGCAGTGCCTATCATGGGTTGGGCGGGGGGGCTACCATTCAGTACTTC. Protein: CSAYHGLGGGATIQYF.

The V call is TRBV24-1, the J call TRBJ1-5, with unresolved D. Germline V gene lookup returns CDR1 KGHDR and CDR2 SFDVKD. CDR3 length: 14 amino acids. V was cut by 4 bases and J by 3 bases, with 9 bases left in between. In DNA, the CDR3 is TGTGCCACCAGTGACACGGGAACCAATCAGCCCCAGCATTTT. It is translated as CATSDTGTNQPQHF.

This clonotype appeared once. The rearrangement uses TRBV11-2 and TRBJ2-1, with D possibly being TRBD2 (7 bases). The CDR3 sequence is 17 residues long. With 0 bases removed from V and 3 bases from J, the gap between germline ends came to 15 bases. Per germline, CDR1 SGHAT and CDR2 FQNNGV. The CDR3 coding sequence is TGTGCCAGCAGCTTAGATCGGGGGGAGGGGGTCTACAATGAGCAGTTCTTC. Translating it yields CASSLDRGEGVYNEQFF.

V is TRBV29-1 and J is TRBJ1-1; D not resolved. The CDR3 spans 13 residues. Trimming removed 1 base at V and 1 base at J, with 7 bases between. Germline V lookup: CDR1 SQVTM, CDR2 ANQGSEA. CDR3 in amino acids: CSVEAGGNTEAFF. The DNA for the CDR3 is TGCAGCGTTGAAGCAGGAGGGAACACTGAAGCTTTCTTT.

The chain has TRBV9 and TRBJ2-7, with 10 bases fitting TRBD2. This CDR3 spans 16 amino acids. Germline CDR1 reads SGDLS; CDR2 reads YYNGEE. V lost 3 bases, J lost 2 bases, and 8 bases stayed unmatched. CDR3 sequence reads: CASSAREAGGTYEQYF. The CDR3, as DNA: TGTGCCAGCAGCGCCCGAGAAGCGGGAGGGACCTACGAGCAGTACTTC.

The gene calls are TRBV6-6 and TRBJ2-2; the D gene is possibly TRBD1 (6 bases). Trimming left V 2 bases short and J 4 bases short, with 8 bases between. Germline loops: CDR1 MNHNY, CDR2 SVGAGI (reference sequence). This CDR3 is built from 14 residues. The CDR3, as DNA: TGTGCCAGCAGTTACGGGGACATCACCGGGGAGCTGTTTTTT. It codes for CASSYGDITGELFF.

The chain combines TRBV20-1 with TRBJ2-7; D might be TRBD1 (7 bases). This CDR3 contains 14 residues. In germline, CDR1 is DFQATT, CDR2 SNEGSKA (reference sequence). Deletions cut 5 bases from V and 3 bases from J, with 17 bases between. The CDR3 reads CSAPLQGTDYEQYF. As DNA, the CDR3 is TGCAGTGCTCCTCTACAGGGGACTGACTACGAGCAGTACTTC.

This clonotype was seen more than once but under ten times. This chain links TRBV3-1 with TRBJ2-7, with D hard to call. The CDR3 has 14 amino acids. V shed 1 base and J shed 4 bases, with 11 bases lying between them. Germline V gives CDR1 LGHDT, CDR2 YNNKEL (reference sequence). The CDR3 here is CASSQVRSSYEQYF. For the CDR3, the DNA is TGTGCCAGCAGCCAAGTACGGTCCTCTTACGAGCAGTACTTC.

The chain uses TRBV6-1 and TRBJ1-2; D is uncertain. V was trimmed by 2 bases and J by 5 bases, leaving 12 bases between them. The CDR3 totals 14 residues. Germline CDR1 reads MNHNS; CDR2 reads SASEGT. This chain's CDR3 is CASSEFHVKYGYTF. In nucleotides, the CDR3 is TGTGCCAGCAGTGAATTTCATGTCAAGTATGGCTACACCTTC.

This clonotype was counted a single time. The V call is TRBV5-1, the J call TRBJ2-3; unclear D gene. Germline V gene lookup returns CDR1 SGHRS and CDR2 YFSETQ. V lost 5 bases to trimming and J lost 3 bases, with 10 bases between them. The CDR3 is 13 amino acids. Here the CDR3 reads CASRDEGTDTQYF. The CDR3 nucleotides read TGCGCCAGCAGGGATGAAGGGACAGATACGCAGTATTTT.

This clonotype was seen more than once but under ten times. CDR3 protein: CASGGVLDNEQFF. The CDR3 coding sequence is TGCGCCAGCGGGGGGGTTCTCGACAATGAGCAGTTCTTC. The chain carries TRBV5-1 and TRBJ2-1; TRBD2 agrees at 7 bases. CDR1 and CDR2 (germline): SGHRS, YFSETQ. This CDR3 has 13 residues. With 7 bases clipped from V and 5 bases from J, the junction kept 6 bases outside the gene matches.

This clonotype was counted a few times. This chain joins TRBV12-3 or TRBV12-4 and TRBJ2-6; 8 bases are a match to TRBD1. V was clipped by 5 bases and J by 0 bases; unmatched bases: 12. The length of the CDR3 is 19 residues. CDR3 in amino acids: CASSQPRAGGFSGANVLTF. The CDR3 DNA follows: TGTGCCAGCAGTCAACCGAGGGCAGGGGGCTTCTCTGGGGCCAACGTCCTGACTTTC.

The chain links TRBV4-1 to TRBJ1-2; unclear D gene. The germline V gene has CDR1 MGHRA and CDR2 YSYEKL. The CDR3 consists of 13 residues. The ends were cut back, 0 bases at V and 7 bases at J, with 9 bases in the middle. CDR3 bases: TGCGCCAGCAGCCAAGAGGGCCTAGGTGGCTACACCTTC. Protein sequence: CASSQEGLGGYTF.

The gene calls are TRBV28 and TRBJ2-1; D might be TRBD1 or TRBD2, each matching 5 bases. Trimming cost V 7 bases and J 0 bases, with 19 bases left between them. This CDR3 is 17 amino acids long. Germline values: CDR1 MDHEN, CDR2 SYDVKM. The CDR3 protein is CASTATRGAGSYNEQFF. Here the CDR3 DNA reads TGTGCCAGCACCGCAACCCGGGGCGCGGGCTCCTACAATGAGCAGTTCTTC.

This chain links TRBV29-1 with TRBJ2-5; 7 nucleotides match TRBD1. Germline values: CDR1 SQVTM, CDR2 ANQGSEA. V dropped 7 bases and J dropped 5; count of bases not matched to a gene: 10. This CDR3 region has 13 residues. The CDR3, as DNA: TGCAGCGACACGACAGGGCCCGGGGAGACCCAGTACTTC. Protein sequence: CSDTTGPGETQYF.

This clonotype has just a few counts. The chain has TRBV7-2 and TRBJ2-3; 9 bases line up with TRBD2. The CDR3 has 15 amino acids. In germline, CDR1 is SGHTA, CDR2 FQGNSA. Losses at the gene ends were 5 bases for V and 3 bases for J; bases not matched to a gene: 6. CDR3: CASSPRLAATDTQYF. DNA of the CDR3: TGTGCCAGCAGCCCTAGACTAGCGGCTACAGATACGCAGTATTTT.